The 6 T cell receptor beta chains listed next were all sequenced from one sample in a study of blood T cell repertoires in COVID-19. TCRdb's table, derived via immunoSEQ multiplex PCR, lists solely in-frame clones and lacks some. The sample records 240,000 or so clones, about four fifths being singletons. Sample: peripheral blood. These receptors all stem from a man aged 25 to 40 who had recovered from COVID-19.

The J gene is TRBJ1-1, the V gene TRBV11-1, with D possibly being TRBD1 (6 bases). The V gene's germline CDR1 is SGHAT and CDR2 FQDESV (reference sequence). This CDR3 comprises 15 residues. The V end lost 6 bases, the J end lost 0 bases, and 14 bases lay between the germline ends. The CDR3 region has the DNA TGTGCCAGCAGACATTCTTGGGGGCTGAACACTGAAGCTTTCTTT. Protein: CASRHSWGLNTEAFF.

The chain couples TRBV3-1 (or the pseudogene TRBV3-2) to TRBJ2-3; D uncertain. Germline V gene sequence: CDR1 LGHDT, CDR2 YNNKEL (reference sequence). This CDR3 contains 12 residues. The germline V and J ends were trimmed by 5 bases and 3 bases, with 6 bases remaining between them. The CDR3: CASSLTTDTQYF. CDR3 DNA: TGTGCCAGCAGCTTGACTACAGATACGCAGTATTTT.

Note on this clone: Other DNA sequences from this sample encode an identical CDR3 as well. This CDR3 reads CASREGAGQPQHF. In nucleotides, the CDR3 is TGTGCCAGCAGGGAGGGGGCGGGCCAGCCCCAGCATTTT. The rearrangement uses TRBV28 and TRBJ1-5; 7 bases align to TRBD1. V lost 6 bases to trimming and J lost 7 bases; unmatched junction nucleotides: 6. From germline, CDR1 is MDHEN and CDR2 SYDVKM. The CDR3 sequence is 13 residues long.

CDR3 coding DNA: TGCGCCAGCAGTGAGTCCGAGACAGGGAACACCTTC. It codes for CASSESETGNTF. This rearrangement joins TRBV10-1 to TRBJ1-2; 7 nucleotides align to TRBD1. The length of the CDR3 is 12 residues. V lost 0 bases to trimming and J lost 12 bases; unmatched junction nucleotides: 4. Germline V gives CDR1 WNHNN, CDR2 SYGVQD (reference sequence).

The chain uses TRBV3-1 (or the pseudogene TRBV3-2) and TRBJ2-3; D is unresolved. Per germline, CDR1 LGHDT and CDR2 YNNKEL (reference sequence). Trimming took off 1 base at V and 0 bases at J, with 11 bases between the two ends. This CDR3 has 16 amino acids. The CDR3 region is CASSQATAPSTDTQYF. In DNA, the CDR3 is TGTGCCAGCAGCCAAGCAACAGCCCCTAGCACAGATACGCAGTATTTT.

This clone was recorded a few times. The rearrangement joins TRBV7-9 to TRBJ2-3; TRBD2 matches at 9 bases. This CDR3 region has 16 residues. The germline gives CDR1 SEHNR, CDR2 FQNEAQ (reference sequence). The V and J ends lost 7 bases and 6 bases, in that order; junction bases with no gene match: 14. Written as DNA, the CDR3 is TGTGCCAGCACCCCCGCCGAGGCTAGCGGGGTTGATACGCAGTATTTT. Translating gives CASTPAEASGVDTQYF.